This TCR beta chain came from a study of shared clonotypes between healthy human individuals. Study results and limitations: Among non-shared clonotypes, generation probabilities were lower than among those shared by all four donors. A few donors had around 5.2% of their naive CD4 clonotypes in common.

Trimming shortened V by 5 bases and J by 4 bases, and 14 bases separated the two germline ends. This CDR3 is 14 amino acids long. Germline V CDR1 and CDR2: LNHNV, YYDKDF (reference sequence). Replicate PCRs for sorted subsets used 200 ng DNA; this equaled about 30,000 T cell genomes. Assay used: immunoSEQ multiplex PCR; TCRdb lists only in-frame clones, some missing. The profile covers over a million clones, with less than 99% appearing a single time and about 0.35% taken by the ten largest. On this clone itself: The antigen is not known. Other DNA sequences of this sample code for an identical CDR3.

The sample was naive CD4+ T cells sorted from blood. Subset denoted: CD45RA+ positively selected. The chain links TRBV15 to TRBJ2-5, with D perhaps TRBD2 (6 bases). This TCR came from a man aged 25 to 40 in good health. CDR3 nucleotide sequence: TGTGCCACCAGCCGAACCGGGAGTCGAGAGACCCAGTACTTC. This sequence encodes CATSRTGSRETQYF.